These 18 T cell receptor beta chains were sequenced from one sample in a study of blood T cell repertoires in COVID-19. The data were produced by immunoSEQ multiplex PCR, yet TCRdb's version contains in-frame clones alone and is incomplete. The sample has a few hundred thousand clones; 70% to 90% are singletons. Input material: peripheral blood. The receptor source for this set is an older woman with acute or convalescent COVID-19.

The chain carries TRBV5-1 and TRBJ1-1; D unresolved. Germline V lookup: CDR1 SGHRS, CDR2 YFSETQ. This CDR3 contains 15 residues. V was cut by 1 base and J by 3 bases, with 13 bases left in between. The CDR3 sequence is CASSLSETPYTEAFF. DNA of the CDR3: TGCGCCAGCAGCTTGTCGGAGACGCCTTACACTGAAGCTTTCTTT.

The rearrangement links TRBV7-2 to TRBJ2-7; 7 positions agree with TRBD2. The CDR3 extends over 18 amino acids. The ends lost 9 bases at V and 0 bases at J; junction bases unmatched: 20. CDR1 is SGHTA and CDR2 is FQGNSA in the germline V gene. CDR3 in DNA: TGTGCCAGACCTGTAGAGGCCCGGACTAGGCCTAGCTCCTACGAGCAGTACTTC. Its translation: CARPVEARTRPSSYEQYF. Filled out from reference TRBV7-2 and TRBJ2-7, the complete variable domain reads GAGVSQSPSNKVTEKGKDVELRCDPISGHTALYWYRQSLGQGLEFLIYFQGNSAPDKSGLPSDRFSAERTGGSVSTLTIQRTQQEDSAVYLCARPVEARTRPSSYEQYFGPGTRLTVT.

V and J are TRBV5-1 and TRBJ1-5, with 7 bases aligning to TRBD1. Per the germline V gene, CDR1 is SGHRS and CDR2 is YFSETQ. J gave up 7 bases and V 4 bases, and 11 bases lay outside the gene matches. The CDR3 consists of 15 residues. Here the CDR3 DNA reads TGCGCCAGCAGCCTCTACCCGACAGGGAAGCAGCCCCAGCATTTT. Amino acids: CASSLYPTGKQPQHF.

V usage is TRBV9 and J usage is TRBJ1-3; D is unresolved. Trimming took off 4 bases at V and 0 bases at J, with 8 bases between the two ends. In germline, CDR1 is SGDLS, CDR2 YYNGEE. The CDR3 runs to 14 residues. CDR3 region: CASSPNTSGNTIYF. In DNA, the CDR3 is TGTGCCAGCAGCCCGAACACCTCTGGAAACACCATATATTTT. The full variable domain, with the rest looked up from reference TRBV9 and TRBJ1-3, is DSGVTQTPKHLITATGQRVTLRCSPRSGDLSVYWYQQSLDQGLQFLIQYYNGEERAKGNILERFSAQQFPDLHSELNLSSLELGDSALYFCASSPNTSGNTIYFGEGSWLTVV.

The CDR3 nucleotides are TGTGCCACCCGTGGACAGGGGTTGCGAGGTCAGCCCCAGCATTTT. It yields the protein CATRGQGLRGQPQHF. The rearrangement links TRBV2 to TRBJ1-5; TRBD1 agrees at 9 bases. V dropped 10 bases and J dropped 6; count of bases not matched to a gene: 13. The germline gives CDR1 SNHLY, CDR2 FYNNEI. The CDR3 runs to 15 residues.

The genes are TRBV6-1 and TRBJ1-6, with D perhaps TRBD1 (5 bases). Germline lookup yields CDR1 MNHNS and CDR2 SASEGT. Trimming shortened V by 2 bases and J by 7 bases, and 15 bases separated the two germline ends. The CDR3 is 16 residues long. The CDR3 DNA is TGTGCCAGCAGTGAATTAAGTGGGCAGGGCAATTCACCCCTCCACTTT. Residues: CASSELSGQGNSPLHF.

V is TRBV29-1 and J is TRBJ1-2; TRBD1 is a possible D gene (5 bases). The CDR3 runs 11 residues. The V gene's germline CDR1 is SQVTM and CDR2 ANQGSEA. V dropped 8 bases and J dropped 7 bases, with 14 bases sitting between them. The CDR3 spells CSITRVSGYTF. For the CDR3, the DNA is TGCAGCATCACCAGGGTGTCTGGCTACACCTTC. Filled out from reference TRBV29-1 and TRBJ1-2, the complete variable domain reads SAVISQKPSRDICQRGTSLTIQCQVDSQVTMMFWYRQQPGQSLTLIATANQGSEATYESGFVIDKFPISRPNLTFSTLTVSNMSPEDSSIYLCSITRVSGYTFGSGTRLTVV.

The sample holds a few counts of this clone. The chain employs TRBV6-2 or TRBV6-3 and TRBJ2-1; possibly TRBD2 for D (5 bases). CDR3 size: 16 residues. Trimming left V 0 bases short and J 6 bases short, with 15 bases between. Germline CDR1 and CDR2: MNHEY and SVGEGT. CDR3 region: CASSYSLLAPANEQFF. DNA of the CDR3: TGTGCCAGCAGTTACTCGCTTCTAGCCCCTGCCAATGAGCAGTTCTTC.

DNA for the CDR3: TGTGCCAGCAGCGCCGGGACTAGCGGGAGGAAAACTCGGGAGCAGTACTTC. Its translation: CASSAGTSGRKTREQYF. The chain employs TRBV5-4 and TRBJ2-7; 15 nucleotides match TRBD2. There are 17 residues in the CDR3. After removal of 4 bases from V and 7 bases from J, the junction contained 12 bases not matched to a gene. Germline V gives CDR1 SGHNT, CDR2 YYREEE (reference sequence).

The chain uses TRBV28 and TRBJ2-7; 8 positions match TRBD1. The CDR3 totals 13 residues. The ends lost 6 bases at V and 4 bases at J; junction bases unmatched: 5. Germline lookup yields CDR1 MDHEN and CDR2 SYDVKM. CDR3 region: CASRPGQVYEQYF. The CDR3 nucleotides read TGTGCCAGCAGACCGGGACAGGTTTACGAGCAGTACTTC.

The chain combines TRBV19 with TRBJ2-2; D is perhaps TRBD1 (6 bases). CDR1 and CDR2 (germline): LNHDA, SQIVND (reference sequence). CDR3 length: 13 amino acids. The CDR3: CAIGTSGTGELFF. The CDR3 nucleotides read TGTGCTATAGGGACATCGGGGACCGGGGAGCTGTTTTTT.

This chain connects TRBV7-2 to TRBJ1-1; 11 nucleotides align to TRBD1. This CDR3 region has 16 residues. V was pared by 2 bases and J by 4 bases, with 6 bases of the junction left unmatched. Germline V gene data show CDR1 as SGHTA and CDR2 as FQGNSA. Here the CDR3 DNA reads TGTGCCAGCAGCTTAACGACAGGACAGGGGGCCACTGAAGCTTTCTTT. It is translated as CASSLTTGQGATEAFF.

The genes are TRBV4-2 and TRBJ1-1, with D unclear. V lost 0 bases and J 1 base, leaving 6 bases between the germline ends. The germline V gene has CDR1 LGHNA and CDR2 YNFKEQ. The length of the CDR3 is 14 residues. The CDR3 protein is CASSQDPKNTEAFF. The DNA of the CDR3 is TGTGCCAGCAGCCAAGATCCTAAGAACACTGAAGCTTTCTTT.

This sequence joins TRBV4-1 and TRBJ1-1, with TRBD1 matching 7 bases. The CDR3 contains 13 residues. Germline CDR1 and CDR2: MGHRA and YSYEKL. After removal of 2 bases from V and 12 bases from J, the junction contained 9 bases not matched to a gene. The CDR3: CASSQLRQGAPFF. The DNA for the CDR3 is TGCGCCAGCAGCCAACTTCGACAGGGCGCACCTTTCTTT.

There are a few counts of this clone. The chain joins TRBV4-2 to TRBJ1-5; unclear D gene. Germline CDR1 and CDR2: LGHNA and YNFKEQ. Trimming pared 0 bases from V and 6 bases from J, leaving 21 bases between. This CDR3 contains 18 residues. The CDR3, as DNA: TGTGCCAGCAGCCAAGAGGGTCTGGGCAGGTCTTCAGTTCAGCCCCAGCATTTT. Its protein is CASSQEGLGRSSVQPQHF.

The chain combines TRBV18 with TRBJ1-1, with D possibly TRBD1 on 6 matching bases. Per the germline V gene, CDR1 is KGHSH and CDR2 is LQKENI. V was shortened by 6 bases and J by 4 bases, with 12 bases between the two germline ends. The CDR3 covers 13 residues. The CDR3 here is CASSTLGGTEAFF. CDR3 DNA sequence: TGTGCCAGCTCGACCCTAGGGGGCACTGAAGCTTTCTTT.

CDR3 sequence: CASSLVLAGGETQYF. DNA for the CDR3: TGTGCCAGCAGCTTGGTACTAGCGGGAGGAGAGACCCAGTACTTC. The chain carries TRBV5-4 and TRBJ2-5, with TRBD2 matching 12 bases. CDR3 length: 15 residues. CDR1 and CDR2 (germline): SGHNT, YYREEE (reference sequence). The V and J ends lost 0 bases and 4 bases, in that order; junction bases with no gene match: 1.

The chain recombines TRBV27 with TRBJ2-5, with D possibly being TRBD2 (6 bases). The CDR3 is 12 residues long. Trimming pared 6 bases from V and 5 bases from J, leaving 10 bases between. Germline V gene sequence: CDR1 MNHEY, CDR2 SMNVEV (reference sequence). This CDR3 reads CASSFGGETQYF. DNA of the CDR3: TGTGCCAGCAGCTTCGGAGGGGAGACCCAGTACTTC.